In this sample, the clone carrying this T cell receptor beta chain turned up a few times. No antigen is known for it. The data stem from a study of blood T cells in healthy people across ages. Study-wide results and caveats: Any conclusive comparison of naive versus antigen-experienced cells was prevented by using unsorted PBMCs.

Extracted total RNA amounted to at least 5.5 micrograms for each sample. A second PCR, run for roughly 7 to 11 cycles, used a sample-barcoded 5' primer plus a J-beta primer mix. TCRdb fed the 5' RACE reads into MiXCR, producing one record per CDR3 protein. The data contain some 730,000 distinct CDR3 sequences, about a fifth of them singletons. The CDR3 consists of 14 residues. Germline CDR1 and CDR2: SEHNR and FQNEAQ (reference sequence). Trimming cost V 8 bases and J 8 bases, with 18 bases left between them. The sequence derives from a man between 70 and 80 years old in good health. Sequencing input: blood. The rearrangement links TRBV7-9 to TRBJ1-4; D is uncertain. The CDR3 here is CASGSPGRWEKLFF. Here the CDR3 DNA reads TGTGCCAGCGGCTCGCCGGGCCGCTGGGAAAAACTGTTTTTT.